The 18 T cell receptor beta chains presented below share a single source sample, sequenced in a study of blood T cell repertoires in COVID-19. Assay: immunoSEQ multiplex PCR; the TCRdb copy retains only in-frame clones and omits some. Of some 180,000 clones listed, roughly 77% were seen once; the top ten hold 5.5% to 7%. The sample was peripheral blood. These receptor sequences come from a woman aged 40 to 50 with COVID-19, enrolled during active disease.

The V call is TRBV6-5, the J call TRBJ2-5; 12 positions match TRBD2. CDR3 length equals 16 residues. Germline V gene sequence: CDR1 MNHEY, CDR2 SVGAGI. V lost 4 bases and J lost 7; bases outside the gene matches: 10. CDR3 residues: CASSSKTSGGGGTQYF. CDR3 in DNA: TGTGCCAGCAGTTCCAAGACTAGCGGGGGCGGGGGGACCCAGTACTTC.

V gene TRBV7-3 combines with J gene TRBJ1-1; D might be TRBD1 (6 bases). Germline CDR1 SGHTA, CDR2 FQGTGA. The ends were cut back, 6 bases at V and 0 bases at J, with 8 bases in the middle. This CDR3 has 13 amino acids. CDR3 region: CASSSGVNTEAFF. In nucleotides, the CDR3 is TGTGCCAGCAGTTCAGGGGTGAACACTGAAGCTTTCTTT.

This chain links TRBV11-2 with TRBJ1-6; 8 bases line up with TRBD1. CDR1 and CDR2 (germline): SGHAT, FQNNGV. Trimming cost V 6 bases and J 7 bases; bases outside gene matches: 8. The CDR3 is 15 amino acids. As DNA, the CDR3 is TGTGCCAGCAGTAACCGACAGGGGTCGAATTCACCCCTCCACTTT. As protein: CASSNRQGSNSPLHF.

V gene TRBV2 combines with J gene TRBJ1-5, with D hard to call. Per germline, CDR1 SNHLY and CDR2 FYNNEI. The CDR3 has 14 residues. Trimming stripped 5 bases from V and 2 bases from J, with 10 bases between. This CDR3 is CASSLESGNQPQHF. The CDR3 DNA follows: TGTGCCAGCAGTTTGGAGTCAGGCAATCAGCCCCAGCATTTT.

The rearrangement links TRBV7-9 to TRBJ2-1, with 11 bases that match TRBD1. Trimming removed 5 bases from V and 4 bases from J; junction bases left unmatched: 7. The CDR3 runs to 16 residues. The V gene's germline CDR1 is SEHNR and CDR2 FQNEAQ (reference sequence). CDR3 DNA sequence: TGTGCCAGCAGCCCTCCCGGGACAGGGGGATACAATGAGCAGTTCTTC. Amino acids: CASSPPGTGGYNEQFF. The full variable domain, in which reference TRBV7-9 and TRBJ2-1 provide the parts outside the CDR3, is DTGVSQNPRHKITKRGQNVTFRCDPISEHNRLYWYRQTLGQGPEFLTYFQNEAQLEKSRLLSDRFSAERPKGSFSTLEIQRTEQGDSAMYLCASSPPGTGGYNEQFFGPGTRLTVL.

The chain joins TRBV7-3 to TRBJ1-2; the D gene is possibly TRBD1 (6 bases). V gave up 4 bases and J gave up 2 bases, with 26 bases separating them. This CDR3 has 19 residues. Germline CDR1 and CDR2: SGHTA and FQGTGA. The CDR3 coding sequence is TGTGCCAGCAGCTCTCAACCCTTGGGCACTGCTACAGGGAACTATGGCTACACCTTC. Its translation: CASSSQPLGTATGNYGYTF.

This chain joins TRBV20-1 and TRBJ2-7; D possibly corresponds to TRBD1 (6 bases). V was cut by 5 bases and J by 9 bases, with 14 bases left in between. Germline loops: CDR1 DFQATT, CDR2 SNEGSKA (reference sequence). This CDR3 is built from 11 residues. The CDR3 loop reads CSAWGPRGQYF. CDR3 DNA: TGCAGTGCTTGGGGGCCCCGAGGGCAGTACTTC.

The chain has TRBV6-5 and TRBJ2-5; weak D call: TRBD2 (6 bases). Germline lookup yields CDR1 MNHEY and CDR2 SVGAGI. V gave up 4 bases and J gave up 4 bases, with 16 bases separating them. The CDR3 runs 15 residues. The CDR3 DNA reads as TGTGCCAGCAGTTCCGGGACTGTCTCTTTAGAGACCCAGTACTTC. It yields the protein CASSSGTVSLETQYF.

The chain uses TRBV21-1 and TRBJ2-7; the tabulated D call, TRBD2, remains unverified against the DNA. TRBV21-1 is a known pseudogene. The CDR3 runs 16 residues. This chain's CDR3 is CASSKRGRVRSYEQYF. The CDR3 DNA reads as TGTGCCAGCAGCAAGCGGGGGCGCGTTAGATCCTACGAGCAGTACTTC.

J is TRBJ2-7 and V is TRBV19; TRBD1 agrees at 10 bases. This CDR3 comprises 14 residues. The V and J ends lost 5 bases and 6 bases, in that order; junction bases with no gene match: 7. Looked up from germline, CDR1 is LNHDA and CDR2 is SQIVND (reference sequence). CDR3 sequence reads: CASSLLTGGGEQYF. CDR3 DNA sequence: TGTGCCAGTAGTTTATTGACAGGGGGCGGCGAGCAGTACTTC.

The chain couples TRBV7-2 to TRBJ2-7, with 9 bases fitting TRBD2. The junction had 9 bases not matched to a gene; V was cut back by 5 bases and J by 4 bases. The germline V gene encodes CDR1 SGHTA and CDR2 FQGNSA. The CDR3 sequence is 15 residues long. CDR3 DNA: TGTGCCAGCAGCCCAGCGGGGACTAGCAATTACGAGCAGTACTTC. This codes for CASSPAGTSNYEQYF.

The rearrangement uses TRBV5-1 and TRBJ2-5; D is possibly TRBD2 (6 bases). V was pared by 0 bases and J by 0 bases, with 12 bases between. Germline V lookup: CDR1 SGHRS, CDR2 YFSETQ. The CDR3 loop spans 16 amino acids. CDR3 coding DNA: TGCGCCAGCAGCTTGGTAGCAGGCGGGAACCAAGAGACCCAGTACTTC. Its protein product is CASSLVAGGNQETQYF.

This clone was picked up a small number of times. Other DNA sequences in the same sample also yield this CDR3. For the CDR3, the DNA is TGTGCCAGCAGCTTAAGGGGGGACAGCTCCTACAATGAGCAGTTCTTC. Translation: CASSLRGDSSYNEQFF. The gene calls are TRBV11-2 and TRBJ2-1, with a tentative D call TRBD1 (7 bases). This CDR3 spans 16 amino acids. Germline CDR1 reads SGHAT; CDR2 reads FQNNGV. V lost 2 bases, J lost 0 bases, and 11 bases lay in between.

Comments on this clone: Other nucleotide sequences from this sample produce the same CDR3. V gene TRBV12-3 or TRBV12-4 combines with J gene TRBJ2-5, with D perhaps matching TRBD2 (6 bases). CDR3 size: 13 residues. The V and J ends lost 3 bases and 2 bases respectively, with 7 bases between them. The DNA of the CDR3 is TGTGCCAGCAGTTTGGGACTTCAAGAGACCCAGTACTTC. Amino acids: CASSLGLQETQYF.

The gene calls are TRBV10-3 and TRBJ2-7; 10 bases are shared with TRBD1. This CDR3 has 16 amino acids. V lost 0 bases to trimming and J lost 3 bases; unmatched junction nucleotides: 5. Per the germline V gene, CDR1 is ENHRY and CDR2 is SYGVKD. The DNA of the CDR3 is TGTGCCATCAGTGAGTCCGAGACAGGGGGCGACTACGAGCAGTACTTC. The encoded protein is CAISESETGGDYEQYF.

The CDR3 spells CASSSRDRYYNEQFF. The CDR3 DNA follows: TGTGCCAGCAGCTCCCGGGACAGGTATTACAATGAGCAGTTCTTC. This chain joins TRBV7-3 and TRBJ2-1; 8 bases agree with TRBD1. The V segment lost 4 bases and the J segment 4 bases; nucleotides outside the gene matches: 6. The CDR3 sequence is 15 residues long. Germline V gene data show CDR1 as SGHTA and CDR2 as FQGTGA.

V is TRBV6-4 and J is TRBJ2-1, with a possible D match to TRBD2 (5 bases). Deletions cut 4 bases from V and 6 bases from J, with 13 bases between. This CDR3 comprises 14 residues. Per the germline V gene, CDR1 is MRHNA and CDR2 is SNTAGT. Written as DNA, the CDR3 is TGTGCCAGCAGTGCCGCGGTAGGAGGCAATGAGCAGTTCTTC. It codes for CASSAAVGGNEQFF.

This CDR3 reads CASSQDRLGGEGQETQYF. CDR3 coding DNA: TGCGCCAGCAGCCAAGATCGGTTAGGGGGCGAGGGCCAAGAGACCCAGTACTTC. The genes are TRBV4-1 and TRBJ2-5; 7 bases map to TRBD1. The CDR3 runs to 18 residues. V trimming: 0 bases; J trimming: 1 base; junction bases outside the gene matches: 11. Germline CDR1 reads MGHRA; CDR2 reads YSYEKL.